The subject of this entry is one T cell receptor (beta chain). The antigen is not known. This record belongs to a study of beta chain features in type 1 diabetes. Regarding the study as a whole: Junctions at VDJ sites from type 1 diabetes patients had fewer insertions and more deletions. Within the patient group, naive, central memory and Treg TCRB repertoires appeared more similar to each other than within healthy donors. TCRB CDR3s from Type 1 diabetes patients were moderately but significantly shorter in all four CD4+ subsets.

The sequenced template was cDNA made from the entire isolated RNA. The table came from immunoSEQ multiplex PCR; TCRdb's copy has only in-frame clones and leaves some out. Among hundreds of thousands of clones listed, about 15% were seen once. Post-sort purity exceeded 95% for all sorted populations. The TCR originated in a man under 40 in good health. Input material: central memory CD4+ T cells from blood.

CDR3 region: CASSLEGGPYNEQFF. The CDR3 DNA is TGTGCCAGCAGCTTAGAGGGAGGGCCCTACAATGAGCAGTTCTTC. The chain recombines TRBV11-3 with TRBJ2-1, with TRBD2 matching over 7 bases. After removal of 0 bases from V and 2 bases from J, the junction contained 1 base not matched to a gene. This CDR3 has 15 residues. CDR1 is SGHNT and CDR2 is YENEEA in the germline V gene.